The clone carrying this TCR beta chain appeared a single time. The data derive from a study of control samples from healthy donors and cancer patients. Some clones are missing from TCRdb's copy, which holds only in-frame ones; the method was immunoSEQ multiplex PCR. The table includes 150,000 to 200,000 clones, 91% detected once. The CDR3 consists of 15 residues. The TCR originated in a woman in her 30s in good health. The chain joins TRBV21-1 to TRBJ2-3; TRBD1, the D gene given by the table, was not confirmed from the DNA. TRBV21-1 is a pseudogene locus. The material sequenced was blood. As DNA, the CDR3 is TGTGCCAGCAGCATACCGGGACAGGGTCCAGATACGCAGTATTTT. Protein sequence: CASSIPGQGPDTQYF.